Below, 3 T cell receptor beta chains from the same sample are listed, as sequenced in a study of cytomegalovirus exposure and HLA in healthy donors. PCR primers comprised 60 Vbeta and 13 Jbeta primers. Sequencing used immunoSEQ multiplex PCR; TCRdb keeps in-frame clones, though not all of them. The data show about 70,000 clones, 70% to 75% seen once. Input material: PBMCs. These receptors were taken from a human donor in good health.

The chain is built from TRBV19 and TRBJ1-5, with 8 positions matching TRBD1. The germline V gene has CDR1 LNHDA and CDR2 SQIVND (reference sequence). The CDR3 consists of 14 residues. The V segment lost 5 bases and the J segment 5 bases; nucleotides outside the gene matches: 5. In DNA, the CDR3 is TGTGCCAGTAGTCCCGGACAGGGTTATCAGCCCCAGCATTTT. This gives the protein CASSPGQGYQPQHF. Using reference TRBV19 and TRBJ1-5 for the parts outside the CDR3, the full variable domain is DGGITQSPKYLFRKEGQNVTLSCEQNLNHDAMYWYRQDPGQGLRLIYYSQIVNDFQKGDIAEGYSVSREKKESFPLTVTSAQKNPTAFYLCASSPGQGYQPQHFGDGTRLSIL.

The genes are TRBV29-1 and TRBJ1-4; D uncertain. CDR1 and CDR2 (germline): SQVTM, ANQGSEA. Trimming removed 5 bases at V and 5 bases at J, with 6 bases between. This CDR3 is built from 11 residues. The CDR3 sequence is CSVSGNEKLFF. The CDR3 nucleotides read TGCAGCGTTTCCGGGAATGAAAAACTGTTTTTT.

There are a few counts of this clone. V gene TRBV19 combines with J gene TRBJ1-5; D uncertain. The CDR3 covers 13 residues. V was cut by 2 bases and J by 7 bases, with 9 bases left in between. The germline V gene encodes CDR1 LNHDA and CDR2 SQIVND (reference sequence). The CDR3, as DNA: TGTGCCAGTAGTATAAAACAGAAGCAGCCCCAGCATTTT. Protein product: CASSIKQKQPQHF.